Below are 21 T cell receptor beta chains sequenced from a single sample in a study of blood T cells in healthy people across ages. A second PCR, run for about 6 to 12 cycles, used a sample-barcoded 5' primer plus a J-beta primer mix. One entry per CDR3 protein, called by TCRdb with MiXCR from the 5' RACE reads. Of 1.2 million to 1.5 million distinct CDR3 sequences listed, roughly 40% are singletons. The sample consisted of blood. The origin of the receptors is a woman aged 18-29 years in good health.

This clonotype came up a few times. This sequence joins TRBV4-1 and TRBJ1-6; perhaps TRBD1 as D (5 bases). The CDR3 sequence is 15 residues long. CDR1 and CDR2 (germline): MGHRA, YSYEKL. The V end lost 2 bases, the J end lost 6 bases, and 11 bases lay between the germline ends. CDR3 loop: CASSQTGTFNSPLHF. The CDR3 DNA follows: TGCGCCAGCAGCCAAACCGGGACCTTTAATTCACCCCTCCACTTT.

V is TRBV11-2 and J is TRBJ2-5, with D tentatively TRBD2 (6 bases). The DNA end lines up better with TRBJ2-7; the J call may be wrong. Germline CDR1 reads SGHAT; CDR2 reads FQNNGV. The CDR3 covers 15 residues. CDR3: CASSLVGLANYEQYF. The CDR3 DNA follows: TGTGCCAGCAGCTTAGTTGGTCTAGCGAACTACGAGCAGTACTTC.

CDR3 residues: CASRTPEKDTQYF. In nucleotides, the CDR3 is TGTGCCAGCAGAACCCCCGAGAAGGATACGCAGTATTTT. J is TRBJ2-3 and V is TRBV6-5; D not certain. The CDR3 totals 13 residues. The V gene lost 6 bases and the J gene lost 6 bases, with 13 bases spanning the gap. Germline CDR1 MNHEY, CDR2 SVGAGI.

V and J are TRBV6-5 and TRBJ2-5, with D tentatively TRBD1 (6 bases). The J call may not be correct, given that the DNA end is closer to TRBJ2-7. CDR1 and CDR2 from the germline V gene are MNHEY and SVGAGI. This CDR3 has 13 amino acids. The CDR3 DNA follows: TGTGCCAGCAGTTACCCGGGACAAAGCGAGCAGTACTTC. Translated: CASSYPGQSEQYF.

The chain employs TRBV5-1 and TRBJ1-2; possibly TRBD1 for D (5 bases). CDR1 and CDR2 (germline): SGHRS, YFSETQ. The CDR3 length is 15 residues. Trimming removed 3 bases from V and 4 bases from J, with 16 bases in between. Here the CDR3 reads CASSWTQDLVYGYTF. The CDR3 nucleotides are TGCGCCAGCAGCTGGACACAGGATTTGGTCTATGGCTACACCTTC.

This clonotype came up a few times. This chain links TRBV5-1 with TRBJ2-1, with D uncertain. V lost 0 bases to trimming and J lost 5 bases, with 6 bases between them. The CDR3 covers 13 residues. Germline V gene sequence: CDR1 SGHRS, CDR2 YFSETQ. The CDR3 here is CASSLALNNEQFF. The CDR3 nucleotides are TGCGCCAGCAGCTTGGCTCTTAACAATGAGCAGTTCTTC.

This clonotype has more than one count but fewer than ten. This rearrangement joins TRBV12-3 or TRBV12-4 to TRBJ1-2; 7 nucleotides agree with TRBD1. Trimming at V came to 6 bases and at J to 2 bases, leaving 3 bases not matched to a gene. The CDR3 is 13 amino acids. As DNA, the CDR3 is TGTGCCAGCAGGCTGGGACAGAACTATGGCTACACCTTC. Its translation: CASRLGQNYGYTF.

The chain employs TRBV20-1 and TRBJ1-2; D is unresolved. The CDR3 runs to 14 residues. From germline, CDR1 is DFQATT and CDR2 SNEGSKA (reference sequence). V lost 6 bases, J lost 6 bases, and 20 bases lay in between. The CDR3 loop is CSAPGGDKRDGYTF. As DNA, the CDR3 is TGCAGTGCCCCAGGCGGCGACAAAAGGGATGGCTACACCTTC.

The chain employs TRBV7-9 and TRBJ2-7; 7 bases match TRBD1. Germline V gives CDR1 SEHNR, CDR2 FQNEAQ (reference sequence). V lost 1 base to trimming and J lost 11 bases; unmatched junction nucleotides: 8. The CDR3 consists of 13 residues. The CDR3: CASSLGSQGSEYF. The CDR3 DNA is TGTGCCAGCAGCTTAGGATCACAGGGGAGTGAGTACTTC.

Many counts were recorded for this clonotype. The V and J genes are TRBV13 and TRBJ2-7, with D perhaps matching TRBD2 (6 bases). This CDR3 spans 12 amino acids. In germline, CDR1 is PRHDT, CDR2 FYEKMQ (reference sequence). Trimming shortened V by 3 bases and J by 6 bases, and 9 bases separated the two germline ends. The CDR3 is CASSLIGGEQYF. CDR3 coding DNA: TGTGCCAGCAGCTTGATCGGGGGCGAGCAGTACTTC. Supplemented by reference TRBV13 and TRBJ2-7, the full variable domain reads AAGVIQSPRHLIKEKRETATLKCYPIPRHDTVYWYQQGPGQDPQFLISFYEKMQSDKGSIPDRFSAQQFSDYHSELNMSSLELGDSALYFCASSLIGGEQYFGPGTRLTVT.

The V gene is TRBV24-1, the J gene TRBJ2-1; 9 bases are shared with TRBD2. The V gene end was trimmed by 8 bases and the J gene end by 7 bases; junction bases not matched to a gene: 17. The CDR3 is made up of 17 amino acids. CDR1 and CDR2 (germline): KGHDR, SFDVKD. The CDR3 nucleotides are TGTGCCACCAATGAGTACGTGGCGGGAGGGCCCTCAAATGAGCAGTTCTTC. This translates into CATNEYVAGGPSNEQFF.

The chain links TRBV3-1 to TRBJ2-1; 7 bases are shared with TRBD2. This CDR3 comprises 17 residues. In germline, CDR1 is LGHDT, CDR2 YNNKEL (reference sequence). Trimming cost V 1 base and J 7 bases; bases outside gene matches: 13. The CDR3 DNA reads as TGTGCCAGCAGCCAAGTTTGGGAGGGAGCCACATCGAATGAGCAGTTCTTC. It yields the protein CASSQVWEGATSNEQFF.

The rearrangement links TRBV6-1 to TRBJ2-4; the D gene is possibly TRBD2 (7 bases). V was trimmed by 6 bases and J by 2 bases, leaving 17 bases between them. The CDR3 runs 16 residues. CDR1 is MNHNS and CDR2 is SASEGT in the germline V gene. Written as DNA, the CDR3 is TGTGCCAGCAGCCAACCGCGGGGGCCAACCAAAAACATTCAGTACTTC. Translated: CASSQPRGPTKNIQYF.

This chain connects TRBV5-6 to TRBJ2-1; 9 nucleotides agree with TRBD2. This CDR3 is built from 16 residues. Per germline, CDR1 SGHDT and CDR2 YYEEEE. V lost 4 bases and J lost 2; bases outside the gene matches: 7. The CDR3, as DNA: TGTGCCAGCAGCGAAACTAGCGGGTCGACCTACAATGAGCAGTTCTTC. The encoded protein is CASSETSGSTYNEQFF.

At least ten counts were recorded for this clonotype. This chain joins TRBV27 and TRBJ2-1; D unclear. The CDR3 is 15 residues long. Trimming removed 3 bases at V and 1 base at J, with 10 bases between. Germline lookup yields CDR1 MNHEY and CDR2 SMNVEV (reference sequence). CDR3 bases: TGTGCCAGCAGTTTCGGTAGTTCTTCCTACAATGAGCAGTTCTTC. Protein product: CASSFGSSSYNEQFF.

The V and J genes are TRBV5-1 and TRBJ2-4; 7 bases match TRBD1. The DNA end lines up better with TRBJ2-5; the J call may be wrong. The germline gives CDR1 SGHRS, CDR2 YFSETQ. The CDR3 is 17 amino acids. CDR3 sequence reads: CASSIPPGTAHQETQYF. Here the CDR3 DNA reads TGCGCCAGCAGCATTCCCCCCGGGACAGCGCACCAAGAGACCCAGTACTTC.

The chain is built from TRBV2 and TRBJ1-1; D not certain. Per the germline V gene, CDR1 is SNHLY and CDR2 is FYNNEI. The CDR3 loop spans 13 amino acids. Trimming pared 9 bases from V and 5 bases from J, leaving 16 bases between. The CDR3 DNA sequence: TGTGCCAGTAGTACGGGGTGGGAAACTGAAGCTTTCTTT. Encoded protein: CASSTGWETEAFF.

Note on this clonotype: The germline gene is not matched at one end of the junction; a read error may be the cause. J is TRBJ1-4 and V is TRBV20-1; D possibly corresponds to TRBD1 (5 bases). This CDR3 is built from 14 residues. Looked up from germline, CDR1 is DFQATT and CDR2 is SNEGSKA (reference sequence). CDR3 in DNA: TGCAGTGCCCCCCAGGGCACAACTAATGAAAAACTGTTGTTT. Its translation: CSAPQGTTNEKLLF.

As DNA, the CDR3 is TGTGCCAGCAGTTCACAAGTAGCCTCCGAAGGCTACACCTTC. This encodes CASSSQVASEGYTF. This chain connects TRBV6-6 to TRBJ1-2; D gene uncertain. This CDR3 comprises 14 residues. V was clipped by 4 bases and J by 8 bases, with 17 bases between them. Germline V gene data show CDR1 as MNHNY and CDR2 as SVGAGI (reference sequence).

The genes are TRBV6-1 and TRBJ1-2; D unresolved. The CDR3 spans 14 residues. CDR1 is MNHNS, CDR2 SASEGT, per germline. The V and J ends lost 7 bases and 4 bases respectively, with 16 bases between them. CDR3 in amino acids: CASTKSAQSYGYTF. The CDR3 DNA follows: TGTGCCAGCACCAAGTCGGCACAGAGCTATGGCTACACCTTC.

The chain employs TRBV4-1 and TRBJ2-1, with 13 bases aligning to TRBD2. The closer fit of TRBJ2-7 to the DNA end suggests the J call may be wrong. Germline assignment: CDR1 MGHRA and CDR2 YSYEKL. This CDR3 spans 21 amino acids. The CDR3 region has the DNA TGCGCCAGCAGCCGGGATGTCCCCGGGACTAGCGGGATCCTCTCCTACAATGAGCAGTACTTC. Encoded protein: CASSRDVPGTSGILSYNEQYF.